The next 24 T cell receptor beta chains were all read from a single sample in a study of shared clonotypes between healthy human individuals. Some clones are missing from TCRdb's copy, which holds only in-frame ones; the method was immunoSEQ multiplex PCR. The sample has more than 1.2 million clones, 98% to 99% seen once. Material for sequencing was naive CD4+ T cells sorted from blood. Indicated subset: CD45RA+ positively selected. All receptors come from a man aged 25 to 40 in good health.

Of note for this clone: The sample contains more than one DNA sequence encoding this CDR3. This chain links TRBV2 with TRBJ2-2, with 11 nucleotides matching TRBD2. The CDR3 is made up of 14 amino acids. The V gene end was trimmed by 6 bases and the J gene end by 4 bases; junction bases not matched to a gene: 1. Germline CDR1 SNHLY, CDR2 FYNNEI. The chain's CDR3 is CASSGLAGTGELFF. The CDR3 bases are TGTGCCAGCAGCGGACTAGCGGGCACCGGGGAGCTGTTTTTT.

The DNA for the CDR3 is TGTGCCAGCAGCAAAGACAACCGAGACTACGAGCAGTACTTC. Its protein is CASSKDNRDYEQYF. The rearrangement links TRBV21-1 to TRBJ2-7. TRBV21-1 is a pseudogene locus. There are 14 residues in the CDR3.

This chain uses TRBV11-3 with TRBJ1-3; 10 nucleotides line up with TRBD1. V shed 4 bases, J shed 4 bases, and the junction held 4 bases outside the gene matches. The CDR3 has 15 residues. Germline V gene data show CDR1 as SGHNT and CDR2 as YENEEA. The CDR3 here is CASSSGQGSGNTIYF. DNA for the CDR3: TGTGCCAGCAGCTCGGGACAGGGGTCAGGAAACACCATATATTTT.

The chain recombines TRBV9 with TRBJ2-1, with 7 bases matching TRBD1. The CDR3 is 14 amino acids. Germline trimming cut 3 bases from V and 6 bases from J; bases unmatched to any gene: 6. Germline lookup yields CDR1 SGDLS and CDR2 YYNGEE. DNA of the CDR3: TGTGCCAGCAGCGCCGACAGGGCCTCCAATGAGCAGTTCTTC. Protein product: CASSADRASNEQFF. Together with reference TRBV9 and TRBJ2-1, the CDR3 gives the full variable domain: DSGVTQTPKHLITATGQRVTLRCSPRSGDLSVYWYQQSLDQGLQFLIQYYNGEERAKGNILERFSAQQFPDLHSELNLSSLELGDSALYFCASSADRASNEQFFGPGTRLTVL.

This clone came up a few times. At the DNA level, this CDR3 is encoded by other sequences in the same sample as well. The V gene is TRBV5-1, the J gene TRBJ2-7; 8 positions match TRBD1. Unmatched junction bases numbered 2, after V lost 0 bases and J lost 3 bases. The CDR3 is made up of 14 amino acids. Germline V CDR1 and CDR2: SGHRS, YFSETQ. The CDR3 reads CASSLGTGFYEQYF. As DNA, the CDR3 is TGCGCCAGCAGCTTGGGGACAGGGTTCTACGAGCAGTACTTC.

The CDR3 nucleotides read TGCGCCAGCGGCAGAGCGGGCGGCACAGATACGCAGTATTTT. Translating gives CASGRAGGTDTQYF. The genes are TRBV10-2 and TRBJ2-3; a possible D gene is TRBD2 (6 bases). Germline V gene sequence: CDR1 WSHSY, CDR2 SAAADI. The CDR3 spans 14 residues. V was shortened by 8 bases and J by 1 base, with 13 bases between the two germline ends.

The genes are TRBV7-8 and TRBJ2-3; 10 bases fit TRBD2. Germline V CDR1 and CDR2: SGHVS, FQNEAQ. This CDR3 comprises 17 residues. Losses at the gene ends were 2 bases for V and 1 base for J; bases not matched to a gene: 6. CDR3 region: CASSLSISGRGTDTQYF. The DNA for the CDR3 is TGTGCCAGCAGCTTATCCATCAGCGGGAGGGGCACAGATACGCAGTATTTT.

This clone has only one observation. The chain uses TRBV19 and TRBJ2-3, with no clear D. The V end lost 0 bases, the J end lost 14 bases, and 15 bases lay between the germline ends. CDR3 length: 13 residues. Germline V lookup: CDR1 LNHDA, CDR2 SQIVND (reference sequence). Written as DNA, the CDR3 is TGTGCCAGTAGTATAGATCAGTGGCCCCCCTGGTATTTT. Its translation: CASSIDQWPPWYF.

The CDR3 reads CASSSTGTGVYEQYF. The CDR3 bases are TGTGCCAGCAGTTCCACCGGGACAGGGGTGTACGAGCAGTACTTC. The V gene is TRBV7-2, the J gene TRBJ2-7; 10 bases line up with TRBD1. CDR3 length: 15 residues. The germline CDR1 and CDR2 sequences are SGHTA and FQGNSA. J was trimmed by 4 bases and V by 6 bases; bases with no gene match: 9.

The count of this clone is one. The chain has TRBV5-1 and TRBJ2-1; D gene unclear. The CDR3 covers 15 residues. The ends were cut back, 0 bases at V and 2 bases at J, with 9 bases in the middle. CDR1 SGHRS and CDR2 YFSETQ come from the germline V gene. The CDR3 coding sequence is TGCGCCAGCAGCTTGGACGGGCCTACCTACAATGAGCAGTTCTTC. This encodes CASSLDGPTYNEQFF. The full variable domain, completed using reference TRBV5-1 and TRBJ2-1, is KAGVTQTPRYLIKTRGQQVTLSCSPISGHRSVSWYQQTPGQGLQFLFEYFSETQRNKGNFPGRFSGRQFSNSRSEMNVSTLELGDSALYLCASSLDGPTYNEQFFGPGTRLTVL.

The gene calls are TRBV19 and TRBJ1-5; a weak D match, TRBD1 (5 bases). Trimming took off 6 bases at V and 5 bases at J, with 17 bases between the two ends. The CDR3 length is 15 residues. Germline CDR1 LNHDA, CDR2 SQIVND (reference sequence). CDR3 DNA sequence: TGTGCCAGTAGAAAGGGAAGGGGTGATTATCAGCCCCAGCATTTT. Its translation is CASRKGRGDYQPQHF.

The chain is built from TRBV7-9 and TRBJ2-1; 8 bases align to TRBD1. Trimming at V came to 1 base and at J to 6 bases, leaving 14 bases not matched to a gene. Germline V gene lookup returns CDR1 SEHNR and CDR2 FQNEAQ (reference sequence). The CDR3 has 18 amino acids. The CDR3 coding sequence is TGTGCCAGCAGCTTAGGCGAGGGATGGACAGGGAATTTCAATGAGCAGTTCTTC. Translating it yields CASSLGEGWTGNFNEQFF.

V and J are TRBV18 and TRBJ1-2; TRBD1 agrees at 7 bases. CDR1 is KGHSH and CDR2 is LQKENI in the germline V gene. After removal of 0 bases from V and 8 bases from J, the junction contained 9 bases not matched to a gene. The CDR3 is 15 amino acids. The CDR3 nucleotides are TGTGCCAGCTCACCACCGGGACAGTATTTAAGCGGCTACACCTTC. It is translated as CASSPPGQYLSGYTF.

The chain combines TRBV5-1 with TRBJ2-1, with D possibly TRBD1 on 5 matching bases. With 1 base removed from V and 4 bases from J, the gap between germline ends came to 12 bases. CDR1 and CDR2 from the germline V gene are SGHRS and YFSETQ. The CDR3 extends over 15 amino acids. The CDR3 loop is CASSLQVQDYNEQFF. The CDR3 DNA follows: TGCGCCAGCAGCTTGCAGGTACAGGATTACAATGAGCAGTTCTTC. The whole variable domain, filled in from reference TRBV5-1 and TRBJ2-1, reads KAGVTQTPRYLIKTRGQQVTLSCSPISGHRSVSWYQQTPGQGLQFLFEYFSETQRNKGNFPGRFSGRQFSNSRSEMNVSTLELGDSALYLCASSLQVQDYNEQFFGPGTRLTVL.

The CDR3 reads CSVDGQGANTGELFF. The CDR3 coding sequence is TGCAGCGTTGACGGGCAGGGGGCTAACACCGGGGAGCTGTTTTTT. This chain joins TRBV29-1 and TRBJ2-2; the match to TRBD1 covers 8 bases. The V and J ends lost 3 bases and 2 bases, in that order; junction bases with no gene match: 5. The V gene's germline CDR1 is SQVTM and CDR2 ANQGSEA. The CDR3 has 15 amino acids.

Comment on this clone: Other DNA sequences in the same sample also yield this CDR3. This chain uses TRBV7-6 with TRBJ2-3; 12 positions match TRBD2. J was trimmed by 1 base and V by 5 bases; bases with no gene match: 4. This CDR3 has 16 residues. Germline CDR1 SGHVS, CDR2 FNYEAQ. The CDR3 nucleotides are TGTGCCAGCAGCCAGCTAGCGGGAGGGGGCACAGATACGCAGTATTTT. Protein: CASSQLAGGGTDTQYF.

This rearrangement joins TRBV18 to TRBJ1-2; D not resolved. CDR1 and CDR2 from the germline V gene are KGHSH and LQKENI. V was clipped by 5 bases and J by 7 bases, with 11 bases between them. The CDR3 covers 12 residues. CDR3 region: CASSSAIGGYTF. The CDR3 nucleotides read TGTGCCAGCTCATCCGCGATAGGTGGCTACACCTTC.

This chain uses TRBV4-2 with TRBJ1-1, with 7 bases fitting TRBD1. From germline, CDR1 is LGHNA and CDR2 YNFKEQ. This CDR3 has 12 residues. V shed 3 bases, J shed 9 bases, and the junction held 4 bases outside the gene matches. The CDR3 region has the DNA TGTGCCAGCAGCCAGCCGGGACAGCAAGCTTTCTTT. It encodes CASSQPGQQAFF.

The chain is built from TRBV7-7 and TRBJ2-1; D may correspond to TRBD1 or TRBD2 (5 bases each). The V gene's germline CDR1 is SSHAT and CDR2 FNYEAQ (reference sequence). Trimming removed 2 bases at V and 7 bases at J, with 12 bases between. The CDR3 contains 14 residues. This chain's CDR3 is CASSLMGDLNEQFF. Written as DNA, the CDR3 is TGTGCCAGCAGCTTAATGGGGGACCTGAATGAGCAGTTCTTC.

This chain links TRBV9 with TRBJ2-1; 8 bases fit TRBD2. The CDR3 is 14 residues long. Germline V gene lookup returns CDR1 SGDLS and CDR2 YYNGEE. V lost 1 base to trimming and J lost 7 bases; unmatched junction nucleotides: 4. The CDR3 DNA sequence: TGTGCCAGCAGCGTAAACCTAGCGGGTAATGAGCAGTTCTTC. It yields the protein CASSVNLAGNEQFF.

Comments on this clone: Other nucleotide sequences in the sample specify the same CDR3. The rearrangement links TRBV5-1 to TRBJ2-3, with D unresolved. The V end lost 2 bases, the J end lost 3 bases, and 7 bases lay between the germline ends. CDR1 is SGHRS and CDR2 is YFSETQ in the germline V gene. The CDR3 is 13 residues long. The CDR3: CASSLSSTDTQYF. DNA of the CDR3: TGCGCCAGCAGCTTATCTTCTACAGATACGCAGTATTTT.

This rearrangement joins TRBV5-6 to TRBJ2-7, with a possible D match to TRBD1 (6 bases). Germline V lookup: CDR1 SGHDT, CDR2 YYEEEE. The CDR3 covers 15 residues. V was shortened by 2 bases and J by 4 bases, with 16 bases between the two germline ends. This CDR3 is CASSFDLQGRYEQYF. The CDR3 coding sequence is TGTGCCAGCAGCTTCGACCTGCAGGGGCGATACGAGCAGTACTTC.

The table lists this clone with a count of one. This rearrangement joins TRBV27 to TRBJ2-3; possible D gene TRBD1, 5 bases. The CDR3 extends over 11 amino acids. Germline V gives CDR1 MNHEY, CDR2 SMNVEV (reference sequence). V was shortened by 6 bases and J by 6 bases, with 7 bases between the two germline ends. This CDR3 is CASSWGDTQYF. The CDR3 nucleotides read TGTGCCAGCAGCTGGGGCGATACGCAGTATTTT.

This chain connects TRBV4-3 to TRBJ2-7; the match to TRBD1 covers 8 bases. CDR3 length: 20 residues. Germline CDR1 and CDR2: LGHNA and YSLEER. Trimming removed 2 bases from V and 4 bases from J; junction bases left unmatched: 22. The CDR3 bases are TGCGCCAGCAGCCAACGGACAGGGAAAGTTTCCCGGACTAACGTGTACGAGCAGTACTTC. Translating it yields CASSQRTGKVSRTNVYEQYF.